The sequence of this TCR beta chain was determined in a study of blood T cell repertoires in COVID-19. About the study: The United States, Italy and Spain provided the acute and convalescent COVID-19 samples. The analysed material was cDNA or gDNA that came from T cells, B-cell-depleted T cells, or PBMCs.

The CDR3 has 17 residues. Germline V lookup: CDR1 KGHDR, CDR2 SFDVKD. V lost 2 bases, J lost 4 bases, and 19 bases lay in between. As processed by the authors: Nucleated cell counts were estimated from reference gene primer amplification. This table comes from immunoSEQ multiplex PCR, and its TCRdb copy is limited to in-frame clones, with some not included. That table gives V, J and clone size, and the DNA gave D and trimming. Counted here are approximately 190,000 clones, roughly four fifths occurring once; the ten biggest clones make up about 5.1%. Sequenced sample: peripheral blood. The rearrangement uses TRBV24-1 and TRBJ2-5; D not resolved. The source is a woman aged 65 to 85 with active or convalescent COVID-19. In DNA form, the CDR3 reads TGTGCCACCAGTGATTCATCGCCCCCACAGTTAGTAGAGACCCAGTACTTC. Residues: CATSDSSPPQLVETQYF.